The source of this T cell receptor (beta chain) is a study of beta chain features in type 1 diabetes. Overall study: There was similarity between patients and healthy donors in age, gender and cell yields. The study, taken as a whole, reports: Comparison showed that naive, central memory and Treg TCRB repertoires appeared more similar among patients than among healthy donors. The study found moderately but significantly shorter TCRB CDR3s in all four CD4+ subsets of Type 1 diabetes patients.

Expressed TCRB transcripts were sequenced, since all the RNA that had been isolated was reverse transcribed. Method: immunoSEQ multiplex PCR; TCRdb's copy keeps in-frame clones and lacks some. The sample carries some 160,000 clones, approximately 8.7% recorded once. V was clipped by 3 bases and J by 6 bases, with 6 bases between them. This CDR3 is 11 amino acids long. The germline gives CDR1 KGHSH, CDR2 LQKENI. CD45RO/CCR7/CD25/CD127/CD95/CD27 sorting isolated CD4+ naive, central memory, regulatory and stem cell-like memory cells. Regarding this clone: Its antigen is unknown. Other nucleotide sequences in the sample specify the same CDR3.

This TCR came from a woman aged 25 to 39 with type 1 diabetes. The genes are TRBV18 and TRBJ2-7; D may be TRBD1 (6 bases). Sequencing was carried out using central memory CD4+ T cells from blood. The CDR3 reads CASSPGAEQYF. For the CDR3, the DNA is TGTGCCAGCTCACCGGGGGCCGAGCAGTACTTC.